One T cell receptor beta chain is described in this entry. Only in-frame clones appear in the TCRdb table, and some are missing; sequencing was by immunoSEQ multiplex PCR. The table includes 90,000 to 150,000 clones, 80% to 95% detected once. There are 12 residues in the CDR3. Per germline, CDR1 SQVTM and CDR2 ANQGSEA. The data were obtained in a study of control samples from healthy donors and cancer patients. What was sequenced was blood. The chain joins TRBV29-1 to TRBJ2-1, with D perhaps matching TRBD2 (5 bases). The sequence was collected from a young woman in good health. The CDR3 DNA sequence: TGCACAACGTCACTAGGGAACAGTGAGCAGTTCTTC. It is translated as CTTSLGNSEQFF.